The 5 T cell receptor beta chains listed next were all sequenced from one sample in a study of T cell repertoires in cytomegalovirus infection. TCRdb re-called the reads through MiXCR, storing one row per CDR3 protein. This repertoire shows approximately 750,000 distinct CDR3 sequences, roughly 36% found once; its top ten account for around 2.8%. The specimen sequenced was PBMCs. The receptors come from a human donor in good health (CMV status not recorded). Some clones in this sample may be carry-over from other donors' samples.

In this sample, this clonotype turned up a few times. This chain uses TRBV27 with TRBJ2-1; 12 bases line up with TRBD2. The CDR3 has 14 amino acids. Losses at the gene ends were 6 bases for V and 9 bases for J; bases not matched to a gene: 6. The germline CDR1 and CDR2 sequences are MNHEY and SMNVEV (reference sequence). This CDR3 reads CASSSTTSGSEQFF. CDR3 nucleotides: TGTGCCAGCAGCTCCACGACTAGCGGGAGTGAGCAGTTCTTC.

This clonotype has only a few counts. The chain carries TRBV7-9 and TRBJ2-1; no reliable D call. CDR1 is SEHNR, CDR2 FQNEAQ, per germline (reference sequence). The V end lost 1 base, the J end lost 15 bases, and 13 bases lay between the germline ends. The CDR3 is made up of 12 amino acids. The CDR3 sequence: CASSLGEGSPFF. The CDR3, as DNA: TGTGCCAGCAGCTTAGGGGAAGGGTCGCCGTTCTTC.

The chain couples TRBV24-1 to TRBJ2-3; the D gene could be TRBD1 or TRBD2 (5 bases each). The CDR3 runs 19 residues. Germline assignment: CDR1 KGHDR and CDR2 SFDVKD. The V and J ends lost 2 bases and 2 bases respectively, with 22 bases between them. For the CDR3, the DNA is TGTGCCACCAGTGATTCTTCTCCTAGCTTCAGGGACCCCACAGATACGCAGTATTTT. It yields the protein CATSDSSPSFRDPTDTQYF.

The rearrangement uses TRBV28 and TRBJ2-7, with 7 bases aligning to TRBD1. The V segment lost 8 bases and the J segment 5 bases; nucleotides outside the gene matches: 6. Germline V lookup: CDR1 MDHEN, CDR2 SYDVKM. CDR3 size: 12 residues. CDR3 loop: CASHRGGHEQYF. In DNA form, the CDR3 reads TGTGCCAGCCACAGGGGCGGCCACGAGCAGTACTTC. Variable domain in full (rest from reference TRBV28 and TRBJ2-7): DVKVTQSSRYLVKRTGEKVFLECVQDMDHENMFWYRQDPGLGLRLIYFSYDVKMKEKGDIPEGYSVSREKKERFSLILESASTNQTSMYLCASHRGGHEQYFGPGTRLTVT.

The chain recombines TRBV12-3 or TRBV12-4 with TRBJ1-2, with D maybe TRBD1 (5 bases). The CDR3 extends over 15 amino acids. The V end was cut by 1 base, the J end by 6 bases, with 15 bases between. The CDR3 nucleotides read TGTGCCAGCAGTTTAGGGGGGGACCCGCTACATGGCTACACCTTC. This encodes CASSLGGDPLHGYTF.